A selection of T cell receptor beta chains follows, all from one sample in a study of blood T cell repertoires in COVID-19. Only in-frame clones appear in the TCRdb table, and some are missing; sequencing was by immunoSEQ multiplex PCR. The table records over 250,000 clones, around 90% of them present only once. Sequencing was carried out using PBMCs or T cells enriched from blood (not recorded which). The receptors originated from a woman aged 45 to 65 who had recovered from COVID-19. The CDR3 runs from the conserved cysteine through the conserved F or W. D genes are given only for firm matches. Clone size, where shown, is once, few, many, or a class for clones that have expanded.

15	NA	NA	TRBV28	TRBJ1-5	TGTGCCAGCAGTGATACAAGGGGAAGCAATCAGCCCCAGCATTTT	CASSDTRGSNQPQHF
16	TRBD2	NA	TRBV5-6	TRBJ2-5	TGTGCCAGCGTCGAGCAGGGGCGGGAGGAACAAGAGACCCAGTACTTC	CASVEQGREEQETQYF
13	TRBD2	NA	TRBV4-3	TRBJ2-3	TGCGCCAGCAGCCAAGAGGGGGGGAATACGCAGTATTTT	CASSQEGGNTQYF
14	NA	NA	TRBV7-2	TRBJ2-1	TGTGCCAGCAGCCCAACCAGCTCCTACAATGAGCAGTTCTTC	CASSPTSSYNEQFF
14	NA	NA	TRBV18	TRBJ2-2	TGTGCCAGCTCATCCATTCCGACAGCCGGGGAGCTGTTTTTT	CASSSIPTAGELFF
15	NA	NA	TRBV6-5	TRBJ1-5	TGTGCCAGCAGTTACGGAGGGGATAGCAATCAGCCCCAGCATTTT	CASSYGGDSNQPQHF
13	TRBD2	NA	TRBV7-2	TRBJ2-5	TGTGCCAGCAGCACAGGACTAGCGAAGACCCAGTACTTC	CASSTGLAKTQYF
13	NA	NA	TRBV15	TRBJ1-2	TGTGCCACCAGTATCGGGGGGAGCTATGGCTACACCTTC	CATSIGGSYGYTF
17	TRBD2	NA	TRBV9	TRBJ2-3	TGTGCCAGCAGCTCAACGACTAGCGGGAGGGGTGCAGATACGCAGTATTTT	CASSSTTSGRGADTQYF
14	NA	NA	TRBV6-5	TRBJ1-6	TGTGCCAGTGGAGGGTACAACCATAATTCACCCCTCCACTTT	CASGGYNHNSPLHF
17	TRBD1	NA	TRBV20-1	TRBJ1-1	TGCAGTGCTAGTTCAGACAGGGGGCGGGGGACGGCCACTGAAGCTTTCTTT	CSASSDRGRGTATEAFF
14	TRBD2	NA	TRBV10-3	TRBJ2-1	TGTGCCATCAGTAGGGCGGGAGGGGACAATGAGCAGTTCTTC	CAISRAGGDNEQFF
15	NA	NA	TRBV6-2/TRBV6-3	TRBJ1-5	TGTGCCAGCAGTTACGGTCAGGTGAAGAATCAGCCCCAGCATTTT	CASSYGQVKNQPQHF
15	NA	once	TRBV28	TRBJ2-7	TGTGCCAGCAGTTCCCAGGGTGCAATTAGGTACGAGCAGTACTTC	CASSSQGAIRYEQYF
17	TRBD2	NA	TRBV5-1	TRBJ2-5	TGCGCCAGCAGCGACGGGACTAGCGGGAGGGCCGCGGAGACCCAGTACTTC	CASSDGTSGRAAETQYF
15	NA	NA	TRBV29-1	TRBJ2-7	TGCAGCGTTGAATCTATCCGGGACTGGGGATACGAGCAGTACTTC	CSVESIRDWGYEQYF
16	TRBD2	few	TRBV5-1	TRBJ2-5	TGCGCCAGCAGCTTGGCCTTACTAGCGGGAAAAGAGACCCAGTACTTC	CASSLALLAGKETQYF
15	NA	NA	TRBV5-4	TRBJ2-1	TGTGCCAGCAGCTTGGTTAGCCGGCGGTACAATGAGCAGTTCTTC	CASSLVSRRYNEQFF
14	NA	NA	TRBV28	TRBJ1-5	TGTGCCAGCAGTTTAAGGGGTGCGGATCAGCCCCAGCATTTT	CASSLRGADQPQHF
15	TRBD1	NA	TRBV4-3	TRBJ2-5	TGCGCCAGCAGCCAAGGACGACAGGGTCGGGCGACCCAGTACTTC	CASSQGRQGRATQYF
12	NA	NA	TRBV18	TRBJ2-1	TGTGCCAGCTCACCAGTCTTGAATGAGCAGTTCTTC	CASSPVLNEQFF
15	NA	few	TRBV28	TRBJ2-2	TGTGCCAGCAGTTTAGGTGGGCTGACTACCGGAGAGCTGTTTTTT	CASSLGGLTTGELFF
16	NA	NA	TRBV4-2	TRBJ1-3	TGTGCCAGCAGCCAAGGGTCGGAGGGCTCTGGAAACACCATATATTTT	CASSQGSEGSGNTIYF
17	TRBD1	NA	TRBV18	TRBJ1-2	TGTGCCAGCTCACCTTCCTCTCCGACAGGGCTCGCTGGGGGCTACACCTTC	CASSPSSPTGLAGGYTF
14	TRBD1	NA	TRBV24-1	TRBJ2-7	TGTGCCACCAGTGAGTCGACAGGGCCCTACGAGCAGTACTTC	CATSESTGPYEQYF
17	TRBD2	NA	TRBV3-1/TRBV3-2	TRBJ2-3	TGTGCCAGCAGCCAAAGGGCTAGCGGAGGGCGGACAGATACGCAGTATTTT	CASSQRASGGRTDTQYF
13	NA	NA	TRBV19	TRBJ1-2	TGTGCCAGTAGTATCTCCCTCACAGCTGGCTACACCTTC	CASSISLTAGYTF
14	TRBD1	NA	TRBV7-2	TRBJ2-5	TGTGCCAGCAGCTTAGTCCAGGGGGTAGAGACCCAGTACTTC	CASSLVQGVETQYF
16	TRBD1	NA	TRBV4-1	TRBJ2-5	TGCGCCAGCAGCCAGGGACAGGGAACTTTGTCAGAGACCCAGTACTTC	CASSQGQGTLSETQYF
13	NA	NA	TRBV18	TRBJ1-1	TGTGCCAGCTCCCCGACAGGGAACACTGAAGCTTTCTTT	CASSPTGNTEAFF
16	TRBD2	NA	TRBV19	TRBJ2-7	TGTGCCAGTAGGAGCTCCCTGGCGGGAGACACCTACGAGCAGTACTTC	CASRSSLAGDTYEQYF
15	TRBD2	NA	TRBV19	TRBJ2-7	TGTGCCAGTAGTATGACTAGCGGGAAGTCCTACGAGCAGTACTTC	CASSMTSGKSYEQYF
13	NA	NA	TRBV29-1	TRBJ1-4	TGCAGCGCAAGACCCACCTCGGGTGAAAAACTGTTTTTT	CSARPTSGEKLFF
14	TRBD1	NA	TRBV18	TRBJ1-2	TGTGCCAGCTCCCCCGGACAGGGCGACTATGGCTACACCTTC	CASSPGQGDYGYTF
14	NA	NA	TRBV6-5	TRBJ1-5	TGTGCCAGCAGGCACAGGGAAAACAATCAGCCCCAGCATTTT	CASRHRENNQPQHF
15	NA	once	TRBV28	TRBJ1-3	TGTGCCAGCAGTTGGGGAGGGTACTCTGGAAACACCATATATTTT	CASSWGGYSGNTIYF
16	TRBD2	NA	TRBV24-1	TRBJ2-1	TGTGCCACCAGTGATTTGGGGACTAGCTCCTACAATGAGCAGTTCTTC	CATSDLGTSSYNEQFF
18	TRBD2	NA	TRBV7-2	TRBJ2-3	TGTGCCAGCAGCGGAAGGGGACTAGCGGGAGGGCCGGATGATACGCAGTATTTT	CASSGRGLAGGPDDTQYF
15	NA	NA	TRBV7-7	TRBJ2-2	TGTGCTAGCAGCTTATCTCAGGGATACACCGGGGAGCTGTTTTTT	CASSLSQGYTGELFF
13	NA	NA	TRBV11-2	TRBJ2-7	TGTGCCAGCAGCTTAGGTCTAAGCGGCGAGCAGTACTTC	CASSLGLSGEQYF
15	NA	NA	TRBV9	TRBJ2-1	TGTGCCAGCAGCGTAGAGGATCAGGGAGGTAATGAGCAGTTCTTC	CASSVEDQGGNEQFF
12	NA	NA	TRBV28	TRBJ1-5	TGTGCCAGCAACTCCCGCCGTCAGCCCCAGCATTTT	CASNSRRQPQHF
14	NA	once	TRBV9	TRBJ2-6	TGTGCCAGCAGCGTTTTAGTTGGGGCCAACGTCCTGACTTTC	CASSVLVGANVLTF
14	TRBD2	once	TRBV7-2	TRBJ2-7	TGTGCCAGCAGCTTAGTAGCGGGAGCCTACGAGCAGTACTTC	CASSLVAGAYEQYF
15	NA	NA	TRBV29-1	TRBJ2-3	TGCAGCGTTGTGTACGTCAGGTCAGGGGCAGATACGCAGTATTTT	CSVVYVRSGADTQYF
19	NA	NA	TRBV18	TRBJ1-5	TGTGCCAGCTCACTTACCATATTTCTGAGGTTGATTAGCAATCAGCCCCAGCATTTT	CASSLTIFLRLISNQPQHF
13	NA	NA	TRBV7-9	TRBJ1-4	TGTGCCAGCAGCGCACAGAGTAATGAAAAACTGTTTTTT	CASSAQSNEKLFF
15	TRBD1	NA	TRBV4-3	TRBJ2-3	TGCGCCAGCAGCCAAGGGGACAGGGGAGGAGATACGCAGTATTTT	CASSQGDRGGDTQYF
17	TRBD2	NA	TRBV28	TRBJ2-1	TGTGCCAGCAGTTCAAGGACTAGCGGGAGATGGTACAATGAGCAGTTCTTC	CASSSRTSGRWYNEQFF
14	NA	NA	TRBV5-4	TRBJ1-2	TGTGCCAGCAGCATCCGGGGATCTAACTATGGCTACACCTTC	CASSIRGSNYGYTF
15	TRBD2	NA	TRBV5-1	TRBJ2-2	TGCGCCAGCAGCTTGGAGGGGACTAGCATGGGGGAGCTGTTTTTT	CASSLEGTSMGELFF
15	TRBD1	NA	TRBV27	TRBJ1-1	TGTGCCAGCAGCAAGTTGGGACAGGGGAACACTGAAGCTTTCTTT	CASSKLGQGNTEAFF
14	NA	few	TRBV7-2	TRBJ1-6	TGTGCCAGCAGCTTACTCCCAGGGGACTCACCCCTCCACTTT	CASSLLPGDSPLHF